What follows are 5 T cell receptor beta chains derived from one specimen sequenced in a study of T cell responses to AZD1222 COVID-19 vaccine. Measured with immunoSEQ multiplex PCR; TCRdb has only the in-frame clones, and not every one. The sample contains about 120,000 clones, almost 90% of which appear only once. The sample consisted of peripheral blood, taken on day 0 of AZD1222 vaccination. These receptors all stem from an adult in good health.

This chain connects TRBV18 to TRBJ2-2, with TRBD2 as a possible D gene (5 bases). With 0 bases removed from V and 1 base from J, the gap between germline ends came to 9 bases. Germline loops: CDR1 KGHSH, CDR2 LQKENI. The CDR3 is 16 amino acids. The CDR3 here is CASSPPRAVNTGELFF. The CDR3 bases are TGTGCCAGCTCACCACCGAGGGCGGTGAACACCGGGGAGCTGTTTTTT.

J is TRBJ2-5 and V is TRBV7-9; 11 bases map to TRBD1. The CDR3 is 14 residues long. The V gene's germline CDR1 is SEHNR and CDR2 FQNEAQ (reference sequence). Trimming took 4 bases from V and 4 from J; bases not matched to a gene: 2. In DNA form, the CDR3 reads TGTGCCAGCAGCTGGACAGGGGGCGGAGAGACCCAGTACTTC. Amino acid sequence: CASSWTGGGETQYF.

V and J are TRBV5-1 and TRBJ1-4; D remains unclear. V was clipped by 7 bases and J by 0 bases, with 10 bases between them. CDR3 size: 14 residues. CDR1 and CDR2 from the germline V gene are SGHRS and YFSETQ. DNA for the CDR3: TGCGCCAGCGCGGTCGATTCAACTAATGAAAAACTGTTTTTT. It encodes CASAVDSTNEKLFF.

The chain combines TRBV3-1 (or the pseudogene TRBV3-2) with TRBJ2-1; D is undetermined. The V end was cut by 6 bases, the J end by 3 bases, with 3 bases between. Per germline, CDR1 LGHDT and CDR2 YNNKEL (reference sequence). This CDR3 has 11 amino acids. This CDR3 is CASSFYNEQFF. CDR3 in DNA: TGTGCCAGCAGTTTCTACAATGAGCAGTTCTTC.

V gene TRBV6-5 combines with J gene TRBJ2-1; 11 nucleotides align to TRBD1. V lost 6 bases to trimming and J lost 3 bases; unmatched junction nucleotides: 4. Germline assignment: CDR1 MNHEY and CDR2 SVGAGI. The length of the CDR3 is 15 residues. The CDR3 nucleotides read TGTGCCAGCAGCTCCGGGACAGGGGGCTACAATGAGCAGTTCTTC. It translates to CASSSGTGGYNEQFF.